This T cell receptor beta chain was profiled in a study of T cells after yellow fever vaccination. General observations from the study: Once the booster was given, most primary-vaccination clones reappeared, at approximately 97% for CD4 and approximately 88% for CD8. Peak timing came faster in the weaker secondary response, day 5 versus 15.

TCRdb re-called the 5' RACE reads with MiXCR, one entry per CDR3 protein. The data contain 300,000 to 350,000 distinct CDR3 sequences, around 11% of them seen just once; the ten biggest clones take up roughly 3%. About this clonotype itself: Its specificity is unknown.

The sample here was CD4+ T cells sorted from PBMCs, taken 45 days after the yellow fever booster vaccination. The receptor was isolated from a man aged 18 to 29 who received the YFV17D yellow fever vaccine.

The CDR3 sequence is CSAPPPVSNQPQHF. CDR3 in DNA: TGCAGTGCCCCGCCGCCAGTTAGCAATCAGCCCCAGCATTTT. The chain has TRBV20-1 and TRBJ1-5; no definite D call. The CDR3 has 14 residues. V lost 6 bases, J lost 0 bases, and 12 bases lay in between. Germline V CDR1 and CDR2: DFQATT, SNEGSKA (reference sequence).